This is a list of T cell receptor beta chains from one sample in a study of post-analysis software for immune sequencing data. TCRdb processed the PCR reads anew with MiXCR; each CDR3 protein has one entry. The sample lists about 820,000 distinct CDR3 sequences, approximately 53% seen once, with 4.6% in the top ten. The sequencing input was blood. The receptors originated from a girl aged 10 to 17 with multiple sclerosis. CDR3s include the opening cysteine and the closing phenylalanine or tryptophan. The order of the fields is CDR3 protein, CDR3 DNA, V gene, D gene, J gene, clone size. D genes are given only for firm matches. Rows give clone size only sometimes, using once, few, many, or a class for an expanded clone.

CDR3aa: CASSGSAGGFQETQYF
CDR3nt: TGCGCCAGCAGCGGCAGCGCAGGGGGATTCCAAGAGACCCAGTACTTC
v_gene: TRBV5-1
d_gene: TRBD1
j_gene: TRBJ2-5
abundance: NA

CDR3aa: CASSSALAKNIQYF
CDR3nt: TGTGCCAGCAGTTCAGCCCTAGCCAAAAACATTCAGTACTTC
v_gene: TRBV11-1
d_gene: NA
j_gene: TRBJ2-4
abundance: NA

CDR3aa: CASSEWRLTYGYTF
CDR3nt: TGTGCCAGCAGTGAATGGCGTCTAACCTATGGCTACACCTTC
v_gene: TRBV25-1
d_gene: NA
j_gene: TRBJ1-2
abundance: NA

CDR3aa: CSAGQGATDTQYF
CDR3nt: TGCAGTGCCGGACAGGGGGCGACTGATACGCAGTATTTT
v_gene: TRBV20-1
d_gene: TRBD1
j_gene: TRBJ2-3
abundance: NA

CDR3aa: CASSTERGEKLFF
CDR3nt: TGTGCCAGCAGCACGGAACGTGGGGAAAAACTGTTTTTT
v_gene: TRBV12-3/TRBV12-4
d_gene: NA
j_gene: TRBJ1-4
abundance: NA

CDR3aa: CASSLLFGNEQFF
CDR3nt: TGTGCCAGCAGCTTATTGTTTGGCAATGAGCAGTTCTTC
v_gene: TRBV7-2
d_gene: NA
j_gene: TRBJ2-1
abundance: few

CDR3aa: CASSVRDRLSYEQYF
CDR3nt: TGTGCCAGCAGCGTGCGGGACAGACTCTCCTACGAGCAGTACTTC
v_gene: TRBV7-2
d_gene: NA
j_gene: TRBJ2-7
abundance: NA

CDR3aa: CSARDTVIANTDTQYF
CDR3nt: TGCAGTGCTAGAGATACGGTGATAGCGAACACAGATACGCAGTATTTT
v_gene: TRBV20-1
d_gene: NA
j_gene: TRBJ2-3
abundance: NA

CDR3aa: CASSHLDREQYF
CDR3nt: TGTGCCAGCAGCCATTTGGATCGCGAGCAGTACTTC
v_gene: TRBV3-1
d_gene: NA
j_gene: TRBJ2-7
abundance: NA

CDR3aa: CASRGDSYSQPQHF
CDR3nt: TGTGCCAGCAGGGGGGACAGCTACAGTCAGCCCCAGCATTTT
v_gene: TRBV2
d_gene: TRBD1
j_gene: TRBJ1-5
abundance: NA

CDR3aa: CASSQQGSGSPLHF
CDR3nt: TGCGCCAGCAGCCAACAGGGCTCCGGCTCACCCCTCCACTTT
v_gene: TRBV5-1
d_gene: NA
j_gene: TRBJ1-6
abundance: NA

CDR3aa: CASSLDAGGPDEQFF
CDR3nt: TGTGCCAGCAGTTTGGATGCGGGAGGGCCTGATGAGCAGTTCTTC
v_gene: TRBV12-3/TRBV12-4
d_gene: TRBD2
j_gene: TRBJ2-1
abundance: NA